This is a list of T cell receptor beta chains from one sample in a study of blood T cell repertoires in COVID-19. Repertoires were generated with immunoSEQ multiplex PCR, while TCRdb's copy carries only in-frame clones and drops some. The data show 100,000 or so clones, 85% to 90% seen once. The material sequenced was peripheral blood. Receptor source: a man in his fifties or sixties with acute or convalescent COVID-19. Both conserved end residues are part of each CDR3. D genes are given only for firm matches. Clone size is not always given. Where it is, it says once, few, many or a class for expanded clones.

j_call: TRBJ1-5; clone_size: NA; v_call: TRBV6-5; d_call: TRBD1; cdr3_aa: CASSYNTGDSNQPQHF; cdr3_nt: TGTGCCAGCAGTTACAACACAGGGGATAGCAATCAGCCCCAGCATTTT
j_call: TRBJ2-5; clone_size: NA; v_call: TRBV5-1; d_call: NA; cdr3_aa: CASSFGTRETQYF; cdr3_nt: TGCGCCAGCAGCTTTGGGACAAGAGAGACCCAGTACTTC
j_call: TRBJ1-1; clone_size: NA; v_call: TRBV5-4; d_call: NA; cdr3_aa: CASSPGQPMNTEAFF; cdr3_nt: TGTGCCAGCAGCCCCGGACAGCCCATGAACACTGAAGCTTTCTTT
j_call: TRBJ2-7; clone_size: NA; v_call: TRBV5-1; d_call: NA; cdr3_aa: CASSSVNKDTYEQYF; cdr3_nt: TGCGCCAGCAGCTCGGTAAATAAGGACACCTACGAGCAGTACTTC
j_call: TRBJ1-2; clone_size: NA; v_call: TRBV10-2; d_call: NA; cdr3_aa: CASGGEGPGYTF; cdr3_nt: TGCGCCAGCGGGGGGGAGGGTCCCGGCTACACCTTC
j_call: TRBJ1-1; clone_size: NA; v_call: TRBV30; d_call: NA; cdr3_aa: CAWDRLNTEAFF; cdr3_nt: TGTGCCTGGGACAGGCTGAACACTGAAGCTTTCTTT
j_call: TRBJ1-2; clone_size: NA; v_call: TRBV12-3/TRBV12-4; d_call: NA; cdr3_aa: CASSSRDGYTF; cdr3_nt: TGTGCCAGCAGTAGCAGGGATGGCTACACCTTC
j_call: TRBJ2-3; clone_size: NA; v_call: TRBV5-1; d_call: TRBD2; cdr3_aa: CASSSYKLAGESDTQYF; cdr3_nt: TGCGCCAGCAGCTCGTATAAACTAGCGGGAGAGTCAGATACGCAGTATTTT
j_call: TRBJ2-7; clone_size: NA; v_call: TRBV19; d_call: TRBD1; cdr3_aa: CASSPQPGTGAEQYF; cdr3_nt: TGTGCCAGTAGTCCGCAGCCCGGGACAGGGGCCGAGCAGTACTTC
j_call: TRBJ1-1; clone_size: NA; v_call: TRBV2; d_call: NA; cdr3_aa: CASSPDLRQVTTEAFF; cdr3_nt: TGTGCCAGCAGTCCCGACCTAAGACAGGTTACCACTGAAGCTTTCTTT
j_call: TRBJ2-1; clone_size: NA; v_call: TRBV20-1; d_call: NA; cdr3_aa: CSASVAGMMDEQFF; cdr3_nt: TGCAGTGCTAGTGTAGCAGGGATGATGGATGAGCAGTTCTTC
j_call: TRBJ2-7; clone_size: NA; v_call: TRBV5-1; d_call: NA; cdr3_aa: CASSSGLHYEQYF; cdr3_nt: TGCGCCAGCAGCTCCGGACTGCACTACGAGCAGTACTTC
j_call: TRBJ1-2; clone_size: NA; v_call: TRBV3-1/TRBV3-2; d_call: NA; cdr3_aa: CASSWEGGRGYTF; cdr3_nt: TGTGCCAGCAGTTGGGAGGGGGGTAGAGGCTACACCTTC
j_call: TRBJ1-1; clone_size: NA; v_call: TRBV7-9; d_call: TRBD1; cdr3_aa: CASSPGGTEAFF; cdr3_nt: TGTGCCAGCAGCCCAGGGGGTACTGAAGCTTTCTTT
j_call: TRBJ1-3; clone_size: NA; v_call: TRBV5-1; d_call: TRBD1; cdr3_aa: CASSSGDRGLYFSGNTIYF; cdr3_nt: TGCGCCAGCAGCTCGGGGGACAGGGGGCTTTATTTCTCTGGAAACACCATATATTTT
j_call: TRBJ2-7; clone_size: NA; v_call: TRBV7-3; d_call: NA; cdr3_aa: CASSLTGGRIGYEQYF; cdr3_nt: TGTGCCAGCAGCTTAACGGGGGGAAGGATAGGGTACGAGCAGTACTTC
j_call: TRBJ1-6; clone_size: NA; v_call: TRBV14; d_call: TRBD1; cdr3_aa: CASSPLSGTVGSPLHF; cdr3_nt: TGTGCCAGCAGCCCCCTATCCGGGACAGTCGGTTCACCCCTCCACTTT
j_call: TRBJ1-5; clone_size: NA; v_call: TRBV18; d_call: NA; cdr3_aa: CASSPAGGSGQPQHF; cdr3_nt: TGTGCCAGCTCACCCGCGGGGGGCTCGGGACAGCCCCAGCATTTT
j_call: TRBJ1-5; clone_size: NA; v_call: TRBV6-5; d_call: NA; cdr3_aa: CASGRGNQPQHF; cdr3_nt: TGTGCCAGCGGGCGGGGGAATCAGCCCCAGCATTTT
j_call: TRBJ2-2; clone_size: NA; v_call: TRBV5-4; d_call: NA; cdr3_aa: CASSLGGLGSVAGELFF; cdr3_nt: TGTGCCAGCAGCTTGGGGGGACTGGGTTCCGTGGCCGGGGAGCTGTTTTTT
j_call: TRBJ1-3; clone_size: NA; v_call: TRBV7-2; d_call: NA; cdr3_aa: CASSWSHSGNTIYF; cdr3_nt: TGTGCCAGCAGCTGGAGTCACTCTGGAAACACCATATATTTT
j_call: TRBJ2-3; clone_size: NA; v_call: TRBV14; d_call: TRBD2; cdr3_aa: CASSQDATSVTDTQYF; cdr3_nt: TGTGCCAGCAGCCAAGACGCGACTAGCGTCACAGATACGCAGTATTTT
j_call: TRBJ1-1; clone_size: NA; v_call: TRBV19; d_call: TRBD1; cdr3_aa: CASSRTGETEAFF; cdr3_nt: TGTGCCAGTAGCCGGACAGGGGAGACTGAAGCTTTCTTT
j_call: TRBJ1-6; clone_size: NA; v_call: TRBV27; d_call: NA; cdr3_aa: CASSLTPGNYNSPLHF; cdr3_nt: TGTGCCAGCAGTTTAACGCCCGGGAACTATAATTCACCCCTCCACTTT
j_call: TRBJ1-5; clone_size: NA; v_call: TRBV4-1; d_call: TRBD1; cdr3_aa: CASSQDRGGQPQHF; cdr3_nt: TGCGCCAGCAGCCAGGACAGGGGAGGTCAGCCCCAGCATTTT
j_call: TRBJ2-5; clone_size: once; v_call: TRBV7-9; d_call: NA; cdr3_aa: CASSLLGGGLVGETQYF; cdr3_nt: TGTGCCAGCAGCCTCCTTGGGGGGGGCCTCGTGGGAGAGACCCAGTACTTC
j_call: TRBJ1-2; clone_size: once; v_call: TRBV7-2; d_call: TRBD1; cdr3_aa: CASSPLPGQGILSYGYTF; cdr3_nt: TGTGCCAGCAGCCCTCTCCCAGGACAGGGAATTTTAAGCTATGGCTACACCTTC
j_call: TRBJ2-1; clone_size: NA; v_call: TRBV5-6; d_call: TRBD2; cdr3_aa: CASSLAGLAGGHHEQFF; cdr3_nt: TGTGCCAGCAGCTTGGCCGGTCTAGCGGGAGGACACCATGAGCAGTTCTTC
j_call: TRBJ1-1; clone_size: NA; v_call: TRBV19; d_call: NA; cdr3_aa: CASSNKWGGGTEAFF; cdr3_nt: TGTGCCAGTAGTAACAAGTGGGGAGGGGGCACTGAAGCTTTCTTT
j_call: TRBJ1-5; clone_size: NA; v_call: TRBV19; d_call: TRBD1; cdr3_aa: CASSMGQLHSNQPQHF; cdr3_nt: TGTGCCAGTAGTATGGGACAGCTTCATAGCAATCAGCCCCAGCATTTT
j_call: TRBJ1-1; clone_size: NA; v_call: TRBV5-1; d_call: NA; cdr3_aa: CASSREDKNTEAFF; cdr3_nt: TGCGCCAGCAGCCGTGAGGACAAGAACACTGAAGCTTTCTTT
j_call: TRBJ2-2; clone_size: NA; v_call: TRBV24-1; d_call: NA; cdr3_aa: CATSDSTRYTGELFF; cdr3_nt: TGTGCCACCAGTGATTCGACTAGATACACCGGGGAGCTGTTTTTT
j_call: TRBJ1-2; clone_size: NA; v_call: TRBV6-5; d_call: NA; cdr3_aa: CASSWRGGSNYGYTF; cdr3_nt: TGTGCCAGCAGTTGGAGGGGAGGTTCGAACTATGGCTACACCTTC
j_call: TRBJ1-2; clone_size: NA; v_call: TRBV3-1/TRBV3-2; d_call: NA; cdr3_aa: CASSQNLDARPYGYTF; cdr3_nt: TGTGCCAGCAGCCAAAATTTAGACGCTAGACCCTATGGCTACACCTTC
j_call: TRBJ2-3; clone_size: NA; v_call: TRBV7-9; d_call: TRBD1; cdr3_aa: CASSSRQGSTDTQYF; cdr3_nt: TGTGCCAGCAGCTCCCGACAGGGAAGCACAGATACGCAGTATTTT
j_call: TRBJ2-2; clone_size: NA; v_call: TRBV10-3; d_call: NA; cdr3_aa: CAISESNPENTGELFF; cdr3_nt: TGTGCCATCAGTGAGTCGAACCCAGAGAACACCGGGGAGCTGTTTTTT
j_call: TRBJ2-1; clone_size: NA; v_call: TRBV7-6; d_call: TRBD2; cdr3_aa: CASSLELAGASPGNEQFF; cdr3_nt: TGTGCCAGCAGCTTAGAACTAGCGGGAGCGTCACCTGGCAATGAGCAGTTCTTC
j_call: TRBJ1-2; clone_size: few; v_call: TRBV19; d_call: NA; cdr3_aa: CASSSAGRYGYTF; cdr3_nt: TGTGCCAGTAGTTCCGCAGGGAGGTATGGCTACACCTTC
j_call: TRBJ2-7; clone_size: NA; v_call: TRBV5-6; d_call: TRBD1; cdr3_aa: CASSIRDRVYHEQYF; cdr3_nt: TGTGCCAGCAGCATCCGGGACAGGGTCTACCACGAGCAGTACTTC
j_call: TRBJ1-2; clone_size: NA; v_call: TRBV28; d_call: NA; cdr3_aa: CASSLLPGAYGYTF; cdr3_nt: TGTGCCAGCAGTTTACTGCCAGGGGCCTATGGCTACACCTTC
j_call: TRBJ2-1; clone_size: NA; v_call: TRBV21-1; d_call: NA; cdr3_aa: CASSAEGGQGGGDEQFF; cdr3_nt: TGTGCCAGCAGCGCCGAGGGGGGACAGGGAGGTGGAGATGAGCAGTTCTTC